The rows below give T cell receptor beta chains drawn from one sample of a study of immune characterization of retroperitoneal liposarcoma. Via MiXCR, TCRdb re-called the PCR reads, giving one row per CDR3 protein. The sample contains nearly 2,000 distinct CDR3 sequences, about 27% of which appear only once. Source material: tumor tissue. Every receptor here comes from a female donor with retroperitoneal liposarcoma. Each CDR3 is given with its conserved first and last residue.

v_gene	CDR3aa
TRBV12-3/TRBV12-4	CASRGSGGGDEQFF
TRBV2	CASSIHSGSSYNEQFF
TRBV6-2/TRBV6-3	CASSYYADLPGSYNEQFF
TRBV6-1	CATPYASGANVLTF
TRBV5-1	CASSLEGPYNEQFF
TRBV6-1	CASRQGVTQQTETQYF
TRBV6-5	CASSSGQKSLIQYF
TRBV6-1	CASSSLAGGPADNEQFF
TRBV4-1	CASSQGRVEGYF
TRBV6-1	CASSSPRRTRYEQYF
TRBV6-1	CASKKGLAENYEQYF
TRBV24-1	CATSDFRLEQFF
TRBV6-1	CASSEALTVAYEQYF
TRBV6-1	CASSAPPAIAGEQFF
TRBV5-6	CASSSDTQGIQETQYF